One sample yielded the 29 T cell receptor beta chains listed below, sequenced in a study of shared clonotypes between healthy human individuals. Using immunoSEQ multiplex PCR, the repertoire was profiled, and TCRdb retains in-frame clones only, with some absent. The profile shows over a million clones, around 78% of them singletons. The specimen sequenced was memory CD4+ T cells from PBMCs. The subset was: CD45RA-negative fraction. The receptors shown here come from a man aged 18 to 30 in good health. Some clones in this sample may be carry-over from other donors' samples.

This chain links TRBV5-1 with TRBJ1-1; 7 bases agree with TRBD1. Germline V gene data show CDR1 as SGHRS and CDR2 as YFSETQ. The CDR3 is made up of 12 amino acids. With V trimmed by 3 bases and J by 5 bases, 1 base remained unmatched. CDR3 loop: CASSSQGTEAFF. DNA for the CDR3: TGCGCCAGCAGCTCACAGGGGACTGAAGCTTTCTTT. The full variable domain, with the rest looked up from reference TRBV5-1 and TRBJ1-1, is KAGVTQTPRYLIKTRGQQVTLSCSPISGHRSVSWYQQTPGQGLQFLFEYFSETQRNKGNFPGRFSGRQFSNSRSEMNVSTLELGDSALYLCASSSQGTEAFFGQGTRLTVV.

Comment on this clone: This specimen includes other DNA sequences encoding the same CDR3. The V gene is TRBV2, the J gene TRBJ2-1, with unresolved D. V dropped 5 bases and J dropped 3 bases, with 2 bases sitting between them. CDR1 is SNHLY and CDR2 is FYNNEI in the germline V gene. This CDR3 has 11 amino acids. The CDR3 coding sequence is TGTGCCAGCAGTCTCTACAATGAGCAGTTCTTC. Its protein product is CASSLYNEQFF.

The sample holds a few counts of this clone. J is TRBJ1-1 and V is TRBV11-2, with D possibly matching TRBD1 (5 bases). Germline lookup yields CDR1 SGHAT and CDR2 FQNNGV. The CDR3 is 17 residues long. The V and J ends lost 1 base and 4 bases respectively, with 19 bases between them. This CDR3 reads CASSLGAGRRLITEAFF. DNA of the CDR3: TGTGCCAGCAGCTTAGGGGCAGGGAGGCGCCTAATCACTGAAGCTTTCTTT.

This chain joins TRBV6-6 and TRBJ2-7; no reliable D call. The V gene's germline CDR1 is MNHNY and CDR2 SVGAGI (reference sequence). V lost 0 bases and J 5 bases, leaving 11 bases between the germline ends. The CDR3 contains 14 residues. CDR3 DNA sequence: TGTGCCAGCAGTTACTCGTACTCAAGCGACGAGCAGTACTTC. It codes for CASSYSYSSDEQYF.

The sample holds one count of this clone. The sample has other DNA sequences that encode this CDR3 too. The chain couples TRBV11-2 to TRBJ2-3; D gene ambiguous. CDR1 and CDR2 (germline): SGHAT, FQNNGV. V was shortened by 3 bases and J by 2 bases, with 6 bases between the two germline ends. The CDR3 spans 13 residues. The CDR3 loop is CASSFSFTDTQYF. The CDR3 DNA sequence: TGTGCCAGCAGCTTCTCCTTCACAGATACGCAGTATTTT. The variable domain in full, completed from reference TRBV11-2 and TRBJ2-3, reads EAGVAQSPRYKIIEKRQSVAFWCNPISGHATLYWYQQILGQGPKLLIQFQNNGVVDDSQLPKDRFSAERLKGVDSTLKIQPAKLEDSAVYLCASSFSFTDTQYFGPGTRLTVL.

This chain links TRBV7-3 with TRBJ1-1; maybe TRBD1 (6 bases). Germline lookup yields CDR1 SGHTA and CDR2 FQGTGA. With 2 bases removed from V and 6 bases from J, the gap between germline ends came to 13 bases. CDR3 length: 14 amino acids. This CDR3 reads CASSLRRGSPEAFF. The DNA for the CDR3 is TGTGCCAGCAGCTTACGCAGGGGTAGTCCTGAAGCTTTCTTT.

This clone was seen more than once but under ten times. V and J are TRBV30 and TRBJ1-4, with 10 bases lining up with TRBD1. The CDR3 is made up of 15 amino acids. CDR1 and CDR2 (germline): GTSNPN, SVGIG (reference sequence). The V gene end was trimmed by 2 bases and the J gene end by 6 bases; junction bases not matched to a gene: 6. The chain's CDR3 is CAWSPRGTGDEKLFF. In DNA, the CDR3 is TGTGCCTGGAGTCCCCGAGGGACAGGGGATGAAAAACTGTTTTTT. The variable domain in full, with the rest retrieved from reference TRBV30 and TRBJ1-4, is SQTIHQWPATLVQPVGSPLSLECTVEGTSNPNLYWYRQAAGRGLQLLFYSVGIGQISSEVPQNLSASRPQDRQFILSSKKLLLSDSGFYLCAWSPRGTGDEKLFFGSGTQLSVL.

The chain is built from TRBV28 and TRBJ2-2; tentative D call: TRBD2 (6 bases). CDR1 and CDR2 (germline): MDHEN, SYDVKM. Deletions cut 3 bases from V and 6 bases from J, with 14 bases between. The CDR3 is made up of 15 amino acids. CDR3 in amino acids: CASSFWRGTAGELFF. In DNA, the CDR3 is TGTGCCAGCAGTTTTTGGAGGGGTACGGCCGGGGAGCTGTTTTTT. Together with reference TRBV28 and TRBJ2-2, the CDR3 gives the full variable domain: DVKVTQSSRYLVKRTGEKVFLECVQDMDHENMFWYRQDPGLGLRLIYFSYDVKMKEKGDIPEGYSVSREKKERFSLILESASTNQTSMYLCASSFWRGTAGELFFGEGSRLTVL.

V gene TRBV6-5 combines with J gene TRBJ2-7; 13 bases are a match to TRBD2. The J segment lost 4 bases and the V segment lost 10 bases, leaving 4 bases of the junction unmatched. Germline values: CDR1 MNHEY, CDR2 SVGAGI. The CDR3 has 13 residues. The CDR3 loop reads CATRTSGSYEQYF. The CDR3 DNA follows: TGTGCCACCCGGACTAGCGGGAGTTACGAGCAGTACTTC.

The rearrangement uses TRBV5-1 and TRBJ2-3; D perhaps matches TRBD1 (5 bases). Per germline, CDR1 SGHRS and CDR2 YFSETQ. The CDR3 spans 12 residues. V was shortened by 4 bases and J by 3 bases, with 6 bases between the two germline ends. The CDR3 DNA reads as TGCGCCAGCAGCAGGACAACAGATACGCAGTATTTT. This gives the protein CASSRTTDTQYF.

CDR3 DNA: TGTGCCACCGAAAGACTAGCGGGGAGATCTGAGCAGTACTTC. Protein product: CATERLAGRSEQYF. V and J are TRBV15 and TRBJ2-7; 11 bases align to TRBD2. The germline V gene has CDR1 LNHNV and CDR2 YYDKDF (reference sequence). Unmatched junction bases numbered 10, after V lost 8 bases and J lost 7 bases. The CDR3 contains 14 residues.

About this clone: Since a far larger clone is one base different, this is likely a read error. The CDR3 sequence is CAGSLSGQGLHGYTF. The CDR3 DNA reads as TGTGCCGGCAGCCTTTCGGGACAGGGACTCCATGGCTACACCTTC. The V call is TRBV28, the J call TRBJ1-2; TRBD1 matches at 9 bases. Germline CDR1 is MDHEN and CDR2 is SYDVKM. The CDR3 has 15 amino acids.

The CDR3 loop reads CASSLGTGNNYGYTF. CDR3 in DNA: TGTGCCAGCAGCTTAGGAACAGGGAATAACTATGGCTACACCTTC. This chain connects TRBV5-8 to TRBJ1-2; D might be TRBD1 (6 bases). Germline lookup yields CDR1 SGHTS and CDR2 YDEGEE. The germline V and J ends were trimmed by 2 bases and 1 base, with 12 bases remaining between them. This CDR3 spans 15 amino acids.

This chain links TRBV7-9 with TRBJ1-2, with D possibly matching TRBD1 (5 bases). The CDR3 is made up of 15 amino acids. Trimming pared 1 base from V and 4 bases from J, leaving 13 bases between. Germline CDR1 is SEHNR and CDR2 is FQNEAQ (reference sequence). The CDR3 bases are TGTGCCAGCAGCTTAGGGCTCCCAGGGCCCTATGGCTACACCTTC. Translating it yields CASSLGLPGPYGYTF.

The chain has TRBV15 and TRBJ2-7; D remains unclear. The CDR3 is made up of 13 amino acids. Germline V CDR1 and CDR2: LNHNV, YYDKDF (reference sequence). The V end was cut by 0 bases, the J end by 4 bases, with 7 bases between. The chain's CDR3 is CATSRDREYEQYF. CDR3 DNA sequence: TGTGCCACCAGCAGAGATCGCGAGTACGAGCAGTACTTC.

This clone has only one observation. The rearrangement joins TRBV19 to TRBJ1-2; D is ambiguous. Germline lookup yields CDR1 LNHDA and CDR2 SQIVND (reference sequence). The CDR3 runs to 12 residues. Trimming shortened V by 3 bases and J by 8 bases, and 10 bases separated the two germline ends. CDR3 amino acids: CASSITAGGYTF. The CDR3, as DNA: TGTGCCAGTAGTATTACAGCTGGGGGCTACACCTTC.

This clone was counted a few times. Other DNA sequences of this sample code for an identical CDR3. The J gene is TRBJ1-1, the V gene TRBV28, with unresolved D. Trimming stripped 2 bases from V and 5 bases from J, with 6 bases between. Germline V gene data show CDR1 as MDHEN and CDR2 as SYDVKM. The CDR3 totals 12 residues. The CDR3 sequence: CASSLAGTEAFF. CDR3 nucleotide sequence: TGTGCCAGCAGTTTAGCGGGGACTGAAGCTTTCTTT.

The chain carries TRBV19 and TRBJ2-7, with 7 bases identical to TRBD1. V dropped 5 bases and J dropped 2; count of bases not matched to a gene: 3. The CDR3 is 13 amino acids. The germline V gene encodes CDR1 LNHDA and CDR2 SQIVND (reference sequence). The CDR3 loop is CASSFQGAYEQYF. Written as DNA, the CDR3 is TGTGCCAGTAGTTTTCAGGGGGCCTACGAGCAGTACTTC.

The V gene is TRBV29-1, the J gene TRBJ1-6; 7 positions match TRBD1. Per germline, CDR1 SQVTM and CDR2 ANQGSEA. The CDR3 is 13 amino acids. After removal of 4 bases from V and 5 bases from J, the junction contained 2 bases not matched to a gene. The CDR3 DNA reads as TGCAGCGTTGGACAGGGCGATAATTCACCCCTCCACTTT. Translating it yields CSVGQGDNSPLHF.

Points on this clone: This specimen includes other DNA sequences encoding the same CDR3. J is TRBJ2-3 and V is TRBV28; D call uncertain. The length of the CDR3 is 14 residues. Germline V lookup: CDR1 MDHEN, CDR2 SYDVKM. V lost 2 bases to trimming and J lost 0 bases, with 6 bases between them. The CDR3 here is CASSLAGSTDTQYF. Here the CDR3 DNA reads TGTGCCAGCAGTTTAGCCGGGAGCACAGATACGCAGTATTTT.

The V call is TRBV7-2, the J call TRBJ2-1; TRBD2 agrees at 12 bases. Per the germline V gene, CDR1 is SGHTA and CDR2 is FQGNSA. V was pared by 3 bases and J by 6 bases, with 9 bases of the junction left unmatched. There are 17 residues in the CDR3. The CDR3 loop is CASSFLATSGSINEQFF. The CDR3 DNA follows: TGTGCCAGCAGCTTCTTAGCGACTAGCGGGAGTATCAATGAGCAGTTCTTC.

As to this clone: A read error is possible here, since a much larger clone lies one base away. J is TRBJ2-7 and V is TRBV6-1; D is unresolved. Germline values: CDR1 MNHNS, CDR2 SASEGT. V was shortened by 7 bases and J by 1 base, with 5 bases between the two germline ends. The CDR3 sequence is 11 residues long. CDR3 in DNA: TGTGCCAGCACTAAGTCCTACGAGCAGTACTTC. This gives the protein CASTKSYEQYF.

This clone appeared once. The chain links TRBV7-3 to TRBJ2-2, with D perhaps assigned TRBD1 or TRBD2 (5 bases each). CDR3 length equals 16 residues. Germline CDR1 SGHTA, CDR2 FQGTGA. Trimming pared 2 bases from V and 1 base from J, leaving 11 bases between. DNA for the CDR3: TGTGCCAGCAGCTTACGGGGCGGAGAGAACACCGGGGAGCTGTTTTTT. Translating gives CASSLRGGENTGELFF.

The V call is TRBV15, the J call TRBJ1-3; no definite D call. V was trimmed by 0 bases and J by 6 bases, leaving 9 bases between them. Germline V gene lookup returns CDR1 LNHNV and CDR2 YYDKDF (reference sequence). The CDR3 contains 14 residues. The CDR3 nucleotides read TGTGCCACCAGCAGAGACTCCCAGGAAAACACCATATATTTT. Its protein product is CATSRDSQENTIYF. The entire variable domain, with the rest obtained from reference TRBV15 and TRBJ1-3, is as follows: DAMVIQNPRYQVTQFGKPVTLSCSQTLNHNVMYWYQQKSSQAPKLLFHYYDKDFNNEADTPDNFQSRRPNTSFCFLDIRSPGLGDTAMYLCATSRDSQENTIYFGEGSWLTVV.

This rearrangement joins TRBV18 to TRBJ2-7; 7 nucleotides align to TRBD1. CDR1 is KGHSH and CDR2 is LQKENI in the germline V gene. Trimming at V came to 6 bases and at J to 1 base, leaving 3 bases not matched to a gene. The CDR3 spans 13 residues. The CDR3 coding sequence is TGTGCCAGCTCTCGACAGGGTTCCTACGAGCAGTACTTC. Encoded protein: CASSRQGSYEQYF.

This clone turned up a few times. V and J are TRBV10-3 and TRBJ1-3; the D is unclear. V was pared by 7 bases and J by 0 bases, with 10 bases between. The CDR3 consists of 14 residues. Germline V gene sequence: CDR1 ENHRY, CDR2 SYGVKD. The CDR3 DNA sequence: TGTGCCATCACCCCGGGAGGCTCTGGAAACACCATATATTTT. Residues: CAITPGGSGNTIYF.

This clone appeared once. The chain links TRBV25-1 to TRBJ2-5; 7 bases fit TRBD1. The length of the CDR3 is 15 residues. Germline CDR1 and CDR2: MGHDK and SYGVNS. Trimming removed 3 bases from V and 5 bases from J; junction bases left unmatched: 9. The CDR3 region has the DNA TGTGCCAGCAGTGATCGTAGGACAGGCGGGGAGACCCAGTACTTC. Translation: CASSDRRTGGETQYF.

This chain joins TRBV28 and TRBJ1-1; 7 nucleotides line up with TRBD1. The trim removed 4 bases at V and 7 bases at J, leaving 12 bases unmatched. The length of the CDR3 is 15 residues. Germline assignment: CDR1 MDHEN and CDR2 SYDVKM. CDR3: CASSSISDRLLEAFF. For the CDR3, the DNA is TGTGCCAGCAGTTCGATTTCGGACAGGTTACTTGAAGCTTTCTTT.

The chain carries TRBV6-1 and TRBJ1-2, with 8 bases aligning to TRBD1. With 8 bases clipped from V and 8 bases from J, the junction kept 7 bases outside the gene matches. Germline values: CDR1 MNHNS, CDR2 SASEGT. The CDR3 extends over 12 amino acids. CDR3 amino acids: CASDSQGEGYTF. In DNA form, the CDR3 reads TGTGCCAGCGATTCACAGGGGGAGGGCTACACCTTC.